The 21 T cell receptor beta chains listed next were all sequenced from one sample in a study of blood T cell repertoires in COVID-19. Produced via immunoSEQ multiplex PCR; TCRdb's table is partial and in-frame only. The sample lists more than 200,000 clones, around 87% occurring once. Sequenced input: PBMCs or T cells enriched from blood (not recorded which). These receptors all come from a young man in a cohort exposed to, infected with or recovered from COVID-19 (not recorded which).

The rearrangement links TRBV6-2 or TRBV6-3 to TRBJ2-3; no firm D call. Germline CDR1 MNHEY, CDR2 SVGEGT. This CDR3 spans 14 amino acids. V lost 0 bases and J lost 3, with 7 bases in between. CDR3: CASSYSDTTDTQYF. The CDR3 region has the DNA TGTGCCAGCAGTTACTCAGATACTACAGATACGCAGTATTTT.

V usage is TRBV9 and J usage is TRBJ1-5, with 9 bases that match TRBD1. Germline V lookup: CDR1 SGDLS, CDR2 YYNGEE. The CDR3 sequence is 14 residues long. The trim removed 6 bases at V and 4 bases at J, leaving 5 bases unmatched. CDR3 nucleotides: TGTGCCAGCAACGCACAGGGGGCGAATCAGCCCCAGCATTTT. Its translation: CASNAQGANQPQHF.

The V gene is TRBV12-3 or TRBV12-4, the J gene TRBJ2-2; D uncertain. CDR3 size: 13 residues. The V and J ends lost 10 bases and 2 bases respectively, with 11 bases between them. The CDR3 nucleotides read TGTGCCACGACAATTTACAACACCGGGGAGCTGTTTTTT. Protein: CATTIYNTGELFF.

This clone came up a few times. The chain combines TRBV10-2 with TRBJ2-7; D might be TRBD2 (6 bases). This CDR3 has 15 residues. Germline-derived CDR1 and CDR2 are WSHSY and SAAADI. V lost 2 bases to trimming and J lost 0 bases, with 11 bases between them. CDR3 DNA: TGCGCCAGCAGTGAGACTAGCCTTCCCTCCTACGAGCAGTACTTC. This codes for CASSETSLPSYEQYF.

A single count supports this clone. The rearrangement links TRBV11-2 to TRBJ2-7, with TRBD1 identical over 10 bases. The CDR3 extends over 16 amino acids. Per the germline V gene, CDR1 is SGHAT and CDR2 is FQNNGV. With V trimmed by 5 bases and J by 0 bases, 7 bases remained unmatched. The CDR3 nucleotides read TGTGCCAGCAGCATTCCGAGGGACAGGGGCTCCTACGAGCAGTACTTC. Its translation is CASSIPRDRGSYEQYF.

The chain has TRBV4-3 and TRBJ2-2; possibly TRBD2 for D (6 bases). Trimming shortened V by 0 bases and J by 13 bases, and 18 bases separated the two germline ends. There are 15 residues in the CDR3. Germline-derived CDR1 and CDR2 are LGHNA and YSLEER. CDR3 in DNA: TGCGCCAGCAGCCAAGATACGGGAGTGCGGGGAGGGCTGTTTTTT. Its translation is CASSQDTGVRGGLFF.

J is TRBJ1-1 and V is TRBV6-4, with D possibly matching TRBD1 (6 bases). The CDR3 runs 13 residues. Germline values: CDR1 MRHNA, CDR2 SNTAGT. V lost 5 bases and J lost 0, with 7 bases in between. The CDR3 loop reads CASSRQVNTEAFF. CDR3 sequence (DNA): TGTGCCAGCAGTAGACAGGTGAACACTGAAGCTTTCTTT.

This clone occurred a few times. The CDR3 here is CASSHQGPVEEQYF. The CDR3 DNA sequence: TGTGCCAGCAGCCACCAGGGGCCGGTAGAGGAGCAGTACTTC. This chain uses TRBV6-2 or TRBV6-3 with TRBJ2-7, with D perhaps matching TRBD1 (6 bases). Germline V CDR1 and CDR2: MNHEY, SVGEGT. This CDR3 is built from 14 residues. The V end was cut by 6 bases, the J end by 7 bases, with 19 bases between.

This chain uses TRBV7-8 with TRBJ2-2; tentatively, D is TRBD2 (6 bases). Germline V gene lookup returns CDR1 SGHVS and CDR2 FQNEAQ. The CDR3 length is 15 residues. With 10 bases removed from V and 1 base from J, the gap between germline ends came to 16 bases. The CDR3 loop reads CATPSGTRNTGELFF. The CDR3 DNA reads as TGTGCCACCCCATCCGGGACTCGGAACACCGGGGAGCTGTTTTTT.

The J gene is TRBJ2-1, the V gene TRBV10-3, with 9 bases lining up with TRBD1. The CDR3 is 15 residues long. V shed 7 bases, J shed 1 base, and the junction held 5 bases outside the gene matches. Germline CDR1 reads ENHRY; CDR2 reads SYGVKD. For the CDR3, the DNA is TGTGCCATCACCTCAGGACAGGGGTCCTACAATGAGCAGTTCTTC. Residues: CAITSGQGSYNEQFF.

This clone was picked up one time. V usage is TRBV28 and J usage is TRBJ2-2; no firm D call. V was pared by 6 bases and J by 1 base, with 12 bases between. This CDR3 is 15 amino acids long. Germline assignment: CDR1 MDHEN and CDR2 SYDVKM. The CDR3 spells CASSLPAGNTGELFF. Written as DNA, the CDR3 is TGTGCCAGCAGCTTGCCGGCAGGGAACACCGGGGAGCTGTTTTTT.

This clone was detected once. The chain couples TRBV7-2 to TRBJ2-7; 12 bases agree with TRBD2. CDR1 SGHTA and CDR2 FQGNSA come from the germline V gene. J gave up 4 bases and V 0 bases, and 7 bases lay outside the gene matches. CDR3 length: 17 amino acids. DNA of the CDR3: TGTGCCAGCAGCTTAGCGTCTAGCGGGAGGGGGGCTTACGAGCAGTACTTC. It is translated as CASSLASSGRGAYEQYF.

The V call is TRBV13, the J call TRBJ2-7, with 7 bases matching TRBD1. Trimming removed 5 bases from V and 3 bases from J; junction bases left unmatched: 7. The CDR3 runs 14 residues. Germline V lookup: CDR1 PRHDT, CDR2 FYEKMQ (reference sequence). CDR3 in DNA: TGTGCCAGCAGCACCACAACAGGGGACTACGAGCAGTACTTC. It codes for CASSTTTGDYEQYF.

J is TRBJ1-5 and V is TRBV9; TRBD1 matches at 8 bases. Trimming removed 2 bases from V and 6 bases from J; junction bases left unmatched: 7. This CDR3 spans 15 amino acids. Germline lookup yields CDR1 SGDLS and CDR2 YYNGEE. CDR3 nucleotide sequence: TGTGCCAGCAGCGTCCCGACAGGGGTCTGTCAGCCCCAGCATTTT. Translating gives CASSVPTGVCQPQHF.

The V gene is TRBV7-8, the J gene TRBJ2-7; no clear D. Germline loops: CDR1 SGHVS, CDR2 FQNEAQ. The V end lost 5 bases, the J end lost 6 bases, and 14 bases lay between the germline ends. There are 13 residues in the CDR3. Here the CDR3 reads CASSRTQTGEQYF. The CDR3 bases are TGTGCCAGCAGCCGGACCCAGACGGGCGAGCAGTACTTC. Full variable domain (rest looked up from reference TRBV7-8 and TRBJ2-7): GAGVSQSPRYKVAKRGQDVALRCDPISGHVSLFWYQQALGQGPEFLTYFQNEAQLDKSGLPSDRFFAERPEGSVSTLKIQRTQQEDSAVYLCASSRTQTGEQYFGPGTRLTVT.

This chain links TRBV19 with TRBJ1-1; 8 nucleotides match TRBD1. This CDR3 region has 17 residues. Germline-derived CDR1 and CDR2 are LNHDA and SQIVND (reference sequence). Losses at the gene ends were 8 bases for V and 1 base for J; bases not matched to a gene: 15. The CDR3 DNA is TGTGCCAGTTCGGGACAGGCGCTTCCTTGGGGGAACACTGAAGCTTTCTTT. As protein: CASSGQALPWGNTEAFF.

The chain uses TRBV15 and TRBJ2-5; TRBD1 might be the D (6 bases). V gave up 5 bases and J gave up 1 base, with 14 bases separating them. The CDR3 is made up of 15 amino acids. Germline V gene lookup returns CDR1 LNHNV and CDR2 YYDKDF (reference sequence). The CDR3 DNA follows: TGTGCCACCAGCCAACCGTCGGACAGCCAAGAGACCCAGTACTTC. Protein product: CATSQPSDSQETQYF.

V and J are TRBV6-5 and TRBJ2-7; a possible D gene is TRBD2 (6 bases). Deletions cut 3 bases from V and 5 bases from J, with 14 bases between. The CDR3 is 14 residues long. The germline V gene has CDR1 MNHEY and CDR2 SVGAGI. The CDR3 spells CASSYDGSLDEQYF. The CDR3 nucleotides read TGTGCCAGCAGTTATGACGGGAGTCTCGACGAGCAGTACTTC.

The rearrangement uses TRBV27 and TRBJ2-3; the match to TRBD2 covers 9 bases. Germline CDR1 and CDR2: MNHEY and SMNVEV (reference sequence). With V trimmed by 5 bases and J by 8 bases, 11 bases remained unmatched. The CDR3 is 15 amino acids. The CDR3, as DNA: TGTGCCAGCAGTAGCGGGAGGCCTCCCAGGGGTACGCAGTATTTT. This translates into CASSSGRPPRGTQYF.

This clone was picked up one time. The V call is TRBV28, the J call TRBJ2-1; the D gene is possibly TRBD1 (5 bases). This CDR3 contains 12 residues. Trimming removed 6 bases from V and 12 bases from J, with 15 bases in between. The V gene's germline CDR1 is MDHEN and CDR2 SYDVKM. As DNA, the CDR3 is TGTGCCAGCAGAAAAACGCAGGGTCTGCAGTTCTTC. It codes for CASRKTQGLQFF.

The chain uses TRBV28 and TRBJ2-3; 8 bases are shared with TRBD2. The CDR3 totals 15 residues. The V gene's germline CDR1 is MDHEN and CDR2 SYDVKM. J lost 0 bases, V lost 6 bases, and 5 bases had no gene match. The CDR3 sequence: CASSLSGISTDTQYF. The DNA for the CDR3 is TGTGCCAGCAGCCTTAGCGGGATTAGCACAGATACGCAGTATTTT. The full variable domain, completed using reference TRBV28 and TRBJ2-3, is DVKVTQSSRYLVKRTGEKVFLECVQDMDHENMFWYRQDPGLGLRLIYFSYDVKMKEKGDIPEGYSVSREKKERFSLILESASTNQTSMYLCASSLSGISTDTQYFGPGTRLTVL.